The following is a T cell receptor beta chain sequence with its context. The antigen it binds to is not known. Mismatch with germline at one junction end may stem from a read error. Library method: multiplex PCR. The run used an Illumina HiSeq 4000. To build TCR beta libraries, CDR3 regions were amplified by Arm-PCR using iRepertoire HTBI primers. Before sequencing, the PCR products underwent gel purification. The paper's data handling went like this. Gene usage analysis of CDR3 amino acid clonotypes used the approximately 62 TRBV and fewer than 15 TRBJ segments found across samples. Filtered high-quality paired reads were merged into contigs using COPE and FqMerger. BLAST was used to align contigs to IMGT TRBV, TRBD and TRBJ reference genes, with CDR3 defined following IMGT. Clonotypes above 0.1% frequency were classified as highly expanded clones. Shannon entropy was used to measure repertoire diversity, and the Gini coefficient was used to measure V-J evenness. Clonotypes shared by more than one individual were considered public. Using fastp at Q25 and MiXCR, TCRdb reprocessed the public reads and kept productive beta chains. Every CDR3 protein is listed once, alongside the most common genes and DNA of its rows. TCRdb's processing, not the authors', yielded these V and J calls. Here the sample has about 430,000 distinct CDR3 sequences; roughly 15% occur a single time. The ten largest clones add up to approximately 7.6% of the sample.

CDR1 and CDR2 are drawn from the germline V gene: SQVTM, ANQGSEA. The CDR3 covers 9 residues, taking in both the cysteine and the phenylalanine. CDR3 DNA is the only sequence kept; it has 27 bases, read in frame from the first base. The meaning of the sample's time point label: newly diagnosed GD, antithyroid drugs for less than 3 months. For both TCR sequencing and RNA sequencing, RNA was extracted from PBMCs in TRIzol. The diagnosis of Graves' disease followed American Thyroid Association guidelines. Recruitment of patients was carried out at an endocrinology department in Xi'an, China. Each patient gave approximately 10 milliliters of peripheral blood, collected in an EDTA anticoagulant tube. Ficoll Paque Plus density gradient separation was used to isolate PBMCs, and no further T cell sorting was performed. An Agilent 2100 Bioanalyzer and agarose gel were used to check RNA quality, and a NanoDrop 2000 was used to measure RNA concentration.

These data belong to a study of regulatory T cells in long-lasting Graves disease (dated by TCRdb to 2020 to 2022). Study-wide context: Newly diagnosed Graves' disease patients had taken antithyroid drugs for less than 3 months. A total of about 33 samples underwent TCR sequencing: about 13 from persistent and about 20 from newly diagnosed Graves' disease patients. The study was registered as a clinical trial and conducted in China. This study used TCR sequencing and RNA sequencing of peripheral blood to compare persistent Graves' disease patients against newly diagnosed Graves' disease patients. The research as a whole found: The small sample size was acknowledged by the authors as a limitation that may reduce accuracy. More public clonotypes were shared among persistent patients (about 2,800) than among newly diagnosed patients (966). TRBV28, TRBJ1-2 and TRBJ2-5 were preferentially used in persistent disease, while TRBV20-1 and TRBJ2-1 were favored in newly diagnosed disease. Persistent Graves' disease patients showed lower TCR Shannon entropy and fewer highly expanded clones than newly diagnosed patients, suggesting clonal expansion. Sequencing and analysis were restricted to the TCR beta chain. Because the primary lesion, thyroid tissue, could not be accessed, the study looked at peripheral blood alone.

This sample also appeared in a second study, on T cells in Graves' hyperthyroidism and ophthalmopathy. According to the second study: Graves' hyperthyroidism was defined as stable when no progression to ophthalmopathy occurred over 18 months of follow-up. Hyperthyroidism patients were newly diagnosed, had a disease duration of under 2 months, and were aged 18 to 65 years. Any patient with an uncontrolled infection, another autoimmune disease, pregnancy or lactation was excluded. Diagnoses were based on clinical symptoms, serum thyroxine and TRAb, thyroid ultrasound and orbital computed tomography. The first round of RT-PCR for the TCR CDR3 was performed with the HTBI primer set and the Qiagen OneStep RT-PCR kit. Most expanded thyroid clonotypes (frequency above 0.001) were also found in blood, which suggests that blood repertoires may mirror thyroid immune responses. In cross-validation, a model built on a 13 V-J signature told ophthalmopathy apart from stable hyperthyroidism with 87.88% sensitivity and about 81% specificity, and in testing the same model reached 80%/75%. In validation, the model predicted progression to ophthalmopathy a median of about 6.5 months before onset, with over 55% sensitivity and roughly 77% specificity. To identify TCR V-J signatures that set the groups apart, the researchers used a discovery cohort of 100 patients, made up of roughly 45 with Graves' ophthalmopathy and 57 with stable Graves' hyperthyroidism. Whether ophthalmopathy could be predicted prospectively was tested in an independent validation cohort made up of approximately 19 hyperthyroidism patients plus 17 patients who later progressed to ophthalmopathy. The 85 to 100 discovery patients were divided at random into training and test sets in a 7:3 ratio. The study also compared thyroid tissue and blood T-cell repertoires from more than 5 Graves' hyperthyroidism patients. After blood sampling, hyperthyroidism patients were treated with methimazole at a starting dose of 30 mg daily, and ophthalmopathy patients were treated with high-dose intravenous methylprednisolone. Libraries were constructed in a second round of multiplex PCR, after which size selection and purification were performed. Libraries were sequenced paired-end with 100 bp reads on an Illumina HiSeq2000. SOAPnuke was used to process the raw data, with reads discarded if the reads contained adapters or uncalled bases, had a mean Phred below 15, or lacked an exact constant-primer or identifier match. High-quality paired reads were merged using COPE v1.2.5, and each unique nucleotide sequence was defined as a clonotype. MiTCR v1.1 was used to align the clonotypes against IMGT TRBV, TRBD and TRBJ reference segments. The analysis was restricted to V-J combinations with a frequency above 0.0001, which together covered 99.2% of the repertoires. A TCS score was defined as the ratio between F50 (clonal expansion) and ExV (chaos), using BLOSUM62-based TCRdist between CDR3 peptides within each V-J. Welch's t-statistics and random forest reduced several hundred V-J features to 10 to 15, which were used in a naive Bayes classifier (R e1071). Sample size was not statistically predetermined, and blinding of investigators to group allocation was not performed. The paper reports TCR Vbeta CDR3 sequencing of over 120 peripheral blood samples: around 45 ophthalmopathy, fewer than 85 hyperthyroidism and 17 progressor patients.

The origin of this receptor is a woman aged 40 to 50 with Graves disease. Donor details come from another sample of the same person, matched by shared clones. The sample consisted of peripheral blood mononuclear cells (PBMCs), taken at new diagnosis, from a patient treated with antithyroid drugs. The chain employs TRBV29-1 and TRBJ1-2; TRBD1 agrees with 8 junctional bases. Read as DNA, the sequence is TGCAGCGTTGACACAGGGGGGCCATTC. It translates as CSVDTGGPF. Reference TRBV29-1 and TRBJ1-2 genes cover what lies past the CDR3, so the full variable domain is SAVISQKPSRDICQRGTSLTIQCQVDSQVTMMFWYRQQPGQSLTLIATANQGSEATYESGFVIDKFPISRPNLTFSTLTVSNMSPEDSSIYLCSVDTGGPFGSGTRLTVV.